Presented here are 22 T cell receptor beta chains from one specimen sequenced in a study of chemoradiotherapy in HPV16-positive cancers. TCRdb keeps only in-frame clones here, not all; method: immunoSEQ multiplex PCR. The sample includes roughly 9,000 clones, around 74% seen only once; the top ten take around 40%. Here the sequenced sample was tumor tissue, taken from a patient who underwent chemoradiotherapy. The receptor set was obtained from a human donor with HPV-associated anogenital cancer.

The chain links TRBV10-1 to TRBJ2-5; the D call may be TRBD1 or TRBD2 (8 bases each). The CDR3 sequence is 17 residues long. Germline V lookup: CDR1 WNHNN, CDR2 SYGVQD (reference sequence). Trimming took 7 bases from V and 0 from J, leaving 21 bases between them. The CDR3 is CASTGLAGGLYQETQYF. The CDR3 DNA is TGCGCCAGCACCGGACTAGCAGGGGGCCTGTACCAAGAGACCCAGTACTTC.

The J gene is TRBJ2-2, the V gene TRBV11-3; TRBD1 aligns across 8 bases. Losses at the gene ends were 7 bases for V and 5 bases for J; bases not matched to a gene: 6. Germline V lookup: CDR1 SGHNT, CDR2 YENEEA. This CDR3 is built from 14 residues. In nucleotides, the CDR3 is TGTGCCAGCACCATGGACAGGGTGACCGGGGAGCTGTTTTTT. Protein sequence: CASTMDRVTGELFF.

The chain links TRBV19 to TRBJ2-6; weak D call: TRBD2 (5 bases). CDR3 size: 15 residues. Trimming left V 7 bases short and J 0 bases short, with 10 bases between. In germline, CDR1 is LNHDA, CDR2 SQIVND (reference sequence). The CDR3 coding sequence is TGTGCCAGTACTAAGGGAGCCTCTGGGGCCAACGTCCTGACTTTC. Its translation: CASTKGASGANVLTF.

The chain joins TRBV5-8 to TRBJ1-3, with a weak D call TRBD1 (6 bases). V dropped 1 base and J dropped 0 bases, with 11 bases sitting between them. Per germline, CDR1 SGHTS and CDR2 YDEGEE. The CDR3 has 16 residues. In DNA, the CDR3 is TGTGCCAGCAGCTTGCGGGGGGCCAACTCTGGAAACACCATATATTTT. Protein product: CASSLRGANSGNTIYF.

The chain combines TRBV9 with TRBJ1-1, with unresolved D. The CDR3 is made up of 16 amino acids. CDR1 and CDR2 (germline): SGDLS, YYNGEE. V shed 3 bases and J shed 5 bases, with 20 bases lying between them. This CDR3 is CASSASLRRGGTEAFF. Written as DNA, the CDR3 is TGTGCCAGCAGCGCCTCTCTCAGACGGGGAGGGACTGAAGCTTTCTTT. The variable domain in full, completed from reference TRBV9 and TRBJ1-1, reads DSGVTQTPKHLITATGQRVTLRCSPRSGDLSVYWYQQSLDQGLQFLIQYYNGEERAKGNILERFSAQQFPDLHSELNLSSLELGDSALYFCASSASLRRGGTEAFFGQGTRLTVV.

This clone was detected once. CDR3: CASSLLRLRSYNEQFF. The DNA of the CDR3 is TGTGCCAGCAGCTTACTGAGACTCAGATCCTACAATGAGCAGTTCTTC. This chain links TRBV11-3 with TRBJ2-1; D is unclear. This CDR3 has 16 residues. Germline V lookup: CDR1 SGHNT, CDR2 YENEEA. Trimming removed 2 bases from V and 1 base from J, with 12 bases in between.

This clone has more than one count but fewer than ten. This chain's CDR3 is CASSSLAGGQETQYF. The CDR3 DNA is TGTGCCAGCAGTTCACTAGCGGGGGGCCAAGAGACCCAGTACTTC. The gene calls are TRBV6-4 and TRBJ2-5, with 12 bases aligning to TRBD2. CDR3 length: 15 residues. The ends lost 5 bases at V and 1 base at J; junction bases unmatched: 2. CDR1 and CDR2 (germline): MRHNA, SNTAGT.

This chain links TRBV7-6 with TRBJ1-3; 7 bases are a match to TRBD1. After removal of 5 bases from V and 0 bases from J, the junction contained 7 bases not matched to a gene. CDR1 and CDR2 (germline): SGHVS, FNYEAQ. This CDR3 has 16 amino acids. CDR3 coding DNA: TGTGCCAGCAGCATCCAGGGGGGACACTCTGGAAACACCATATATTTT. Encoded protein: CASSIQGGHSGNTIYF.

In its sample, this clone was seen a few times. This chain uses TRBV4-3 with TRBJ1-1; 7 nucleotides match TRBD1. In germline, CDR1 is LGHNA, CDR2 YSLEER. V shed 0 bases and J 8 bases; nucleotides not matched to a gene: 3. This CDR3 comprises 13 residues. CDR3 nucleotide sequence: TGCGCCAGCAGCCAAGATCCCAGGGGGGAAGCTTTCTTT. Its protein is CASSQDPRGEAFF.

This clone came up a few times. V is TRBV11-2 and J is TRBJ1-1; no reliable D call. CDR1 and CDR2 from the germline V gene are SGHAT and FQNNGV. V was trimmed by 0 bases and J by 1 base, leaving 9 bases between them. The CDR3 extends over 15 amino acids. Here the CDR3 DNA reads TGTGCCAGCAGCTTAGATCGTACCAGGAACACTGAAGCTTTCTTT. Amino acids: CASSLDRTRNTEAFF.

This sequence joins TRBV4-3 and TRBJ2-1; D remains ambiguous. The CDR3 contains 17 residues. Germline CDR1 is LGHNA and CDR2 is YSLEER. Trimming took off 1 base at V and 1 base at J, with 14 bases between the two ends. The CDR3 loop is CASSQAFEALSYNEQFF. The CDR3 region has the DNA TGCGCCAGCAGCCAAGCATTCGAAGCATTGTCCTACAATGAGCAGTTCTTC.

The chain uses TRBV27 and TRBJ1-5, with D maybe TRBD1 (5 bases). The germline V and J ends were trimmed by 2 bases and 3 bases, with 8 bases remaining between them. The germline gives CDR1 MNHEY, CDR2 SMNVEV (reference sequence). CDR3 length: 14 amino acids. CDR3 DNA: TGTGCCAGCAGTTTACTAGGGACCAATCAGCCCCAGCATTTT. Translation: CASSLLGTNQPQHF.

The chain joins TRBV7-2 to TRBJ2-7; 8 bases fit TRBD2. Germline assignment: CDR1 SGHTA and CDR2 FQGNSA. The CDR3 consists of 15 residues. The V and J ends lost 6 bases and 6 bases, in that order; junction bases with no gene match: 13. The CDR3, as DNA: TGTGCCAGCAGTACCGGGGGTAGCGGGAAGGTCGAGCAGTACTTC. It translates to CASSTGGSGKVEQYF.

This sequence joins TRBV5-1 and TRBJ2-5; TRBD2 matches 8 bases. Per the germline V gene, CDR1 is SGHRS and CDR2 is YFSETQ. Trimming took 4 bases from V and 2 from J; bases not matched to a gene: 7. The CDR3 has 15 residues. CDR3 bases: TGCGCCAGCAGCCCAACCGGGGGGGTTCAAGAGACCCAGTACTTC. Amino acids: CASSPTGGVQETQYF.

The chain is built from TRBV19 and TRBJ1-2; 9 bases agree with TRBD1. The CDR3 covers 13 residues. Looked up from germline, CDR1 is LNHDA and CDR2 is SQIVND (reference sequence). V dropped 6 bases and J dropped 8; count of bases not matched to a gene: 7. Here the CDR3 DNA reads TGTGCCAGTAGATACAGGGGGCGCGAGGGCTACACCTTC. It is translated as CASRYRGREGYTF. The full variable domain, with the rest looked up from reference TRBV19 and TRBJ1-2, is DGGITQSPKYLFRKEGQNVTLSCEQNLNHDAMYWYRQDPGQGLRLIYYSQIVNDFQKGDIAEGYSVSREKKESFPLTVTSAQKNPTAFYLCASRYRGREGYTFGSGTRLTVV.

This clone has more than one count but fewer than ten. This rearrangement joins TRBV6-5 to TRBJ1-1; 8 nucleotides match TRBD1. In germline, CDR1 is MNHEY, CDR2 SVGAGI. There are 14 residues in the CDR3. Trimming took 6 bases from V and 1 from J; bases not matched to a gene: 4. This CDR3 reads CASRPDRGNTEAFF. The CDR3 region has the DNA TGTGCCAGCAGACCTGACAGGGGGAACACTGAAGCTTTCTTT.

The chain joins TRBV21-1 to TRBJ2-7; TRBD2 is the table's D call and was not checked against the DNA. TRBV21-1 is shown as a pseudogene. The CDR3 spans 15 residues. The CDR3 region has the DNA TGTGCCAGCAGCAAAGTGGGAGCGGCAATGGGCGAGCAGTACTTC. This sequence encodes CASSKVGAAMGEQYF.

The chain couples TRBV19 to TRBJ2-3; possibly TRBD1 for D (6 bases). CDR1 and CDR2 (germline): LNHDA, SQIVND (reference sequence). V lost 3 bases to trimming and J lost 4 bases, with 14 bases between them. The CDR3 loop spans 15 amino acids. The CDR3 loop is CASSIRGGRSDTQYF. The CDR3 bases are TGTGCCAGTAGTATCCGAGGGGGAAGATCAGATACGCAGTATTTT.

The V and J genes are TRBV11-2 and TRBJ2-1; TRBD2 matches at 9 bases. Germline values: CDR1 SGHAT, CDR2 FQNNGV. The CDR3 is 15 residues long. V lost 7 bases and J lost 3; bases outside the gene matches: 7. CDR3 protein: CASKDLAGDYNEQFF. CDR3 DNA: TGTGCCAGCAAGGACTTAGCGGGGGACTACAATGAGCAGTTCTTC.

The chain joins TRBV18 to TRBJ1-3, with D unclear. Trimming removed 0 bases at V and 0 bases at J, with 15 bases between. CDR1 is KGHSH and CDR2 is LQKENI in the germline V gene. The CDR3 spans 18 residues. CDR3 loop: CASSPPGADSRSGNTIYF. The CDR3 nucleotides read TGTGCCAGCTCACCACCGGGAGCCGATTCGCGCTCTGGAAACACCATATATTTT.

The gene calls are TRBV7-2 and TRBJ2-3; TRBD2 might be the D (7 bases). The CDR3 has 14 residues. Germline CDR1 SGHTA, CDR2 FQGNSA. V was pared by 5 bases and J by 8 bases, with 17 bases between. The CDR3 sequence: CASSPRGGPGTQYF. As DNA, the CDR3 is TGTGCCAGCAGCCCCCGCGGGGGCCCAGGTACGCAGTATTTT.

This chain links TRBV6-4 with TRBJ2-2; D call uncertain. The CDR3 is made up of 14 amino acids. Per the germline V gene, CDR1 is MRHNA and CDR2 is SNTAGT. The germline V and J ends were trimmed by 0 bases and 2 bases, with 4 bases remaining between them. This CDR3 is CASSDSTNTGELFF. In nucleotides, the CDR3 is TGTGCCAGCAGTGACTCGACTAACACCGGGGAGCTGTTTTTT.